Here is one T cell receptor beta chain with its context. Profiled with immunoSEQ multiplex PCR; TCRdb holds only in-frame clones, not every one. The sample gives about 2,200,000 clones, 93% of which show up once; more than 1.5% is in the top ten. Positive CCR7 selection of CD45RO-negative cells yielded the naive CD8 cells, and terminally differentiated effector memory CD45RA+ cells were excluded. This specimen comes from a study of shared clonotypes between healthy human individuals. Germline CDR1 is MNHEY and CDR2 is SMNVEV (reference sequence). There are 14 residues in the CDR3. V was cut by 4 bases and J by 2 bases, with 11 bases left in between.

The receptor comes from a man aged 18-30 years in good health. Some clones in this sample may be carry-over from other donors' samples. The sequenced sample was naive CD8+ T cells from PBMCs. The genes are TRBV27 and TRBJ2-5; D gene ambiguous. The CDR3 reads CASSYLFGQETQYF. CDR3 coding DNA: TGTGCCAGCAGTTACCTATTTGGGCAAGAGACCCAGTACTTC.